This T cell receptor (beta chain) originates from a study of blood T cell repertoires in COVID-19. Across the whole study: From the United States, Italy and Spain came samples of acute and convalescent COVID-19. PBMCs, B-cell-depleted T cells, or T cells were the source of the cDNA or gDNA that made up the material.

Only in-frame clones appear in the TCRdb table, and some are missing; sequencing was by immunoSEQ multiplex PCR. In the table there are approximately 100,000 clones, about 85% of which are singletons. V was pared by 1 base and J by 0 bases, with 9 bases of the junction left unmatched. The CDR3 loop spans 19 amino acids. CDR1 and CDR2 from the germline V gene are SGHAT and FQNNGV. This TCR derives from a man at least 80 years old with acute or convalescent COVID-19. The material sequenced was peripheral blood. The chain carries TRBV11-2 and TRBJ1-6, with 7 nucleotides matching TRBD1. The CDR3 nucleotides read TGTGCCAGCAGCTTAGTGGCGACAGGGTATAGCTCCTATAATTCACCCCTCCACTTT. Its translation: CASSLVATGYSSYNSPLHF.